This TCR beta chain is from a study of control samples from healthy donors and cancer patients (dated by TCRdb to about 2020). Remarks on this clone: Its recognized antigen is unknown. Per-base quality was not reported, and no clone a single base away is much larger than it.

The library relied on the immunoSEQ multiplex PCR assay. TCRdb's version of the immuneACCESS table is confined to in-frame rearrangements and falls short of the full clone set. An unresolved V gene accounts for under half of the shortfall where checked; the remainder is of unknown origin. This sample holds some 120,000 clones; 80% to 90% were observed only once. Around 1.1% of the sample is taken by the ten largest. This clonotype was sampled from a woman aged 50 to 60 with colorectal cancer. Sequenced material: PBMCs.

The sequenced DNA: TGCGCCAGCAGCCGGGAGCTAGCGGGAGGGGGTGATACGCAGTATTTT. Translated, it reads CASSRELAGGGDTQYF. This chain joins TRBV5-1 to TRBJ2-3; 12 bases in the middle match TRBD2. Its CDR3 holds 16 amino acids, cysteine through phenylalanine. Left in the record is the CDR3 DNA by itself, 48 bases read in frame from the first base. The germline V gene specifies SGHRS as CDR1 and YFSETQ as CDR2. At the junction V is shortened by 4 bases and J by 6 bases; bases outside the gene matches: 9.